Sequencing of this T cell receptor beta chain was carried out in a study of control samples from healthy donors and cancer patients. This table comes from immunoSEQ multiplex PCR, and its TCRdb copy is limited to in-frame clones, with some not included. Among some 54,000 clones listed, 95% to 96% were seen once. From germline, CDR1 is MGHRA and CDR2 YSYEKL. Trimming removed 5 bases from V and 0 bases from J; junction bases left unmatched: 3. CDR3 length: 15 amino acids. Sequenced material: blood. The genes are TRBV4-1 and TRBJ1-5; TRBD1 aligns across 8 bases. This sequence was found in a woman in her twenties or thirties in good health. Here the CDR3 DNA reads TGCGCCAGCAGCAGCGACAGGGGTAGCAATCAGCCCCAGCATTTT. It encodes CASSSDRGSNQPQHF.